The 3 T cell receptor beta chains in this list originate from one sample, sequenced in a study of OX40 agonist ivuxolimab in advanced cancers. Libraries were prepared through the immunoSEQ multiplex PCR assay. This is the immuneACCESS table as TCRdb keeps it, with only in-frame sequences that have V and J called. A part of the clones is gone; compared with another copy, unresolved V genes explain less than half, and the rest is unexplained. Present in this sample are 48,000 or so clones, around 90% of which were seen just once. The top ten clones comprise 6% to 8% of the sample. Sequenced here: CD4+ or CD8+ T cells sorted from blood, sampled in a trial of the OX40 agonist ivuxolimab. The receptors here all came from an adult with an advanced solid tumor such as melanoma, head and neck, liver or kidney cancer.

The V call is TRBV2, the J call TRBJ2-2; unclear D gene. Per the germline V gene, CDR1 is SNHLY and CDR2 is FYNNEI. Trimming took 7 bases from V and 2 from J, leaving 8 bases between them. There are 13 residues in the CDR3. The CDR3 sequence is CASMARNTGELFF. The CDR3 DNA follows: TGTGCCAGCATGGCCAGAAACACCGGGGAGCTGTTTTTT. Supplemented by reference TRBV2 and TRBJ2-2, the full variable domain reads EPEVTQTPSHQVTQMGQEVILRCVPISNHLYFYWYRQILGQKVEFLVSFYNNEISEKSEIFDDQFSVERPDGSNFTLKIRSTKLEDSAMYFCASMARNTGELFFGEGSRLTVL.

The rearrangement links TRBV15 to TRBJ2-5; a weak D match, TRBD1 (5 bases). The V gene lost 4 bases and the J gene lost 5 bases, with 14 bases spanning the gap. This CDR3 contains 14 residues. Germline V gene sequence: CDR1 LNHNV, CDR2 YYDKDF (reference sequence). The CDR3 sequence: CATSTGKYLETQYF. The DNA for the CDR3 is TGTGCCACCAGCACAGGGAAGTATTTGGAGACCCAGTACTTC. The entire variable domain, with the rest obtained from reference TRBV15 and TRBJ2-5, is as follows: DAMVIQNPRYQVTQFGKPVTLSCSQTLNHNVMYWYQQKSSQAPKLLFHYYDKDFNNEADTPDNFQSRRPNTSFCFLDIRSPGLGDTAMYLCATSTGKYLETQYFGPGTRLLVL.

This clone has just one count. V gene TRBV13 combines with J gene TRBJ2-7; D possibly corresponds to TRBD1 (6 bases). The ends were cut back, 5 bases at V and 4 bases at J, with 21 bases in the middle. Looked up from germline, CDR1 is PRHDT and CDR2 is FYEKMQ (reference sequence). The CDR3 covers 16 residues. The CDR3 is CASSTVSSDRYYEQYF. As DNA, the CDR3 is TGTGCCAGCAGCACCGTTTCCTCAGACAGGTATTACGAGCAGTACTTC.